In its sample, the clone carrying this T cell receptor beta chain was seen once. The antigen remains unidentified. This specimen belongs to a study of beta chain features in type 1 diabetes. Study-level findings and limits: Among patients with Type 1 diabetes, TCRB CDR3s were moderately but significantly shorter in every one of the four CD4+ subsets.

The germline V and J ends were trimmed by 5 bases and 5 bases, with 10 bases remaining between them. Germline V CDR1 and CDR2: MNHNY, SVGAGI (reference sequence). The CDR3 runs to 12 residues. Isolated RNA was reverse transcribed in full, so expressed TCRB transcripts were sequenced. Profiled with immunoSEQ multiplex PCR; TCRdb holds only in-frame clones, not every one. The sample lists 25,000 to 30,000 clones, 55% to 60% occurring once. This chain connects TRBV6-6 to TRBJ2-7, with D tentatively TRBD2 (5 bases). Sample: Tregs from blood. This clonotype was sampled from a woman aged 18-29 years with type 1 diabetes. CDR3 nucleotide sequence: TGTGCCAGCAGTCCGCGGGTAAACGAGCAGTACGTC. Amino acid sequence: CASSPRVNEQYV.